This passage covers 30 T cell receptor beta chains from one sample sequenced in a study of blood T cell repertoires in COVID-19. Data came from immunoSEQ multiplex PCR; TCRdb stores just in-frame clones and leaves some out. Here the sample spans around 370,000 clones, around 87% being singletons. The specimen sequenced was peripheral blood. All receptors derive from a man younger than 35 with active or convalescent COVID-19.

This chain's CDR3 is CASSYRTGVGEAFF. The CDR3 region has the DNA TGTGCCAGCAGTTACAGAACAGGGGTTGGGGAAGCTTTCTTT. This chain joins TRBV6-2 or TRBV6-3 and TRBJ1-1, with 7 bases identical to TRBD1. The CDR3 extends over 14 amino acids. The J segment lost 8 bases and the V segment lost 2 bases, leaving 8 bases of the junction unmatched. From germline, CDR1 is MNHEY and CDR2 SVGEGT.

The V gene is TRBV25-1, the J gene TRBJ2-1; TRBD2 matches 8 bases. The V gene end was trimmed by 4 bases and the J gene end by 6 bases; junction bases not matched to a gene: 5. From germline, CDR1 is MGHDK and CDR2 SYGVNS. This CDR3 spans 14 amino acids. For the CDR3, the DNA is TGTGCCAGCAGTGCACTGACTAGCGTCAATGAGCAGTTCTTC. Protein sequence: CASSALTSVNEQFF. Looking up the rest from reference TRBV25-1 and TRBJ2-1 gives the full variable domain: EADIYQTPRYLVIGTGKKITLECSQTMGHDKMYWYQQDPGMELHLIHYSYGVNSTEKGDLSSESTVSRIRTEHFPLTLESARPSHTSQYLCASSALTSVNEQFFGPGTRLTVL.

This clone came up once. This rearrangement joins TRBV9 to TRBJ2-7; 9 nucleotides align to TRBD2. This CDR3 contains 17 residues. Germline assignment: CDR1 SGDLS and CDR2 YYNGEE. J was trimmed by 0 bases and V by 0 bases; bases with no gene match: 7. The CDR3 coding sequence is TGTGCCAGCAGCGTAGGAGCCTTTAGCGGGAGCTCCTACGAGCAGTACTTC. It is translated as CASSVGAFSGSSYEQYF. The variable domain in full, with the rest retrieved from reference TRBV9 and TRBJ2-7, is DSGVTQTPKHLITATGQRVTLRCSPRSGDLSVYWYQQSLDQGLQFLIQYYNGEERAKGNILERFSAQQFPDLHSELNLSSLELGDSALYFCASSVGAFSGSSYEQYFGPGTRLTVT.

This clone was observed a single time. The chain recombines TRBV28 with TRBJ2-3; D is possibly TRBD1 (5 bases). This CDR3 comprises 16 residues. V gave up 10 bases and J gave up 2 bases, with 22 bases separating them. CDR1 MDHEN and CDR2 SYDVKM come from the germline V gene. The CDR3 sequence: CATHNLAKGATDTQYF. The CDR3 DNA follows: TGTGCCACCCACAATCTCGCGAAAGGGGCCACAGATACGCAGTATTTT.

The V and J genes are TRBV4-2 and TRBJ1-1; D is perhaps TRBD1 (6 bases). V lost 0 bases and J 4 bases, leaving 12 bases between the germline ends. Germline V CDR1 and CDR2: LGHNA, YNFKEQ. This CDR3 is built from 15 residues. Here the CDR3 reads CASSQDRGRGTEAFF. The CDR3 nucleotides are TGTGCCAGCAGCCAAGACAGGGGTCGGGGCACTGAAGCTTTCTTT.

The CDR3 protein is CASSLETGVQTQYF. CDR3 bases: TGTGCCAGCAGCTTAGAGACAGGGGTTCAGACCCAGTACTTC. This rearrangement joins TRBV7-2 to TRBJ2-5; 8 nucleotides line up with TRBD1. V gave up 1 base and J gave up 6 bases; unmatched junction bases: 4. Germline CDR1 is SGHTA and CDR2 is FQGNSA. The CDR3 sequence is 14 residues long.

The CDR3 spells CASRRQNQETQYF. CDR3 bases: TGTGCCAGCAGAAGACAGAACCAAGAGACCCAGTACTTC. The rearrangement links TRBV7-9 to TRBJ2-5, with TRBD1 as a possible D gene (5 bases). In germline, CDR1 is SEHNR, CDR2 FQNEAQ (reference sequence). This CDR3 contains 13 residues. Deletions cut 6 bases from V and 0 bases from J, with 8 bases between. Full variable domain (outside the CDR3, taken from reference TRBV7-9 and TRBJ2-5): DTGVSQNPRHKITKRGQNVTFRCDPISEHNRLYWYRQTLGQGPEFLTYFQNEAQLEKSRLLSDRFSAERPKGSFSTLEIQRTEQGDSAMYLCASRRQNQETQYFGPGTRLLVL.

The rearrangement links TRBV9 to TRBJ2-7, with 14 nucleotides matching TRBD2. The V gene's germline CDR1 is SGDLS and CDR2 YYNGEE. The CDR3 totals 18 residues. V was pared by 4 bases and J by 6 bases, with 15 bases of the junction left unmatched. CDR3 amino acids: CASSPSGTSGGRVGEQYF. DNA for the CDR3: TGTGCCAGCAGCCCATCCGGGACTAGCGGGGGCCGGGTGGGCGAGCAGTACTTC.

This sequence joins TRBV11-2 and TRBJ2-7; 7 bases align to TRBD1. Germline CDR1 and CDR2: SGHAT and FQNNGV. CDR3 length: 16 residues. V lost 4 bases to trimming and J lost 2 bases; unmatched junction nucleotides: 11. DNA for the CDR3: TGTGCCAGCAGCTCAACTTCCAAGGACAGGCCCTACGAGCAGTACTTC. Its protein product is CASSSTSKDRPYEQYF.

The genes are TRBV7-8 and TRBJ2-7; a weak D match, TRBD2 (5 bases). Looked up from germline, CDR1 is SGHVS and CDR2 is FQNEAQ. V was pared by 1 base and J by 3 bases, with 7 bases between. The CDR3 covers 13 residues. This chain's CDR3 is CASSLDTSYEQYF. Here the CDR3 DNA reads TGTGCCAGCAGCTTAGATACTAGCTACGAGCAGTACTTC.

The CDR3 loop is CASRIGLALPNEQFF. The CDR3 DNA follows: TGTGCCAGCAGGATAGGACTAGCCCTGCCCAATGAGCAGTTCTTC. V usage is TRBV28 and J usage is TRBJ2-1; 8 bases map to TRBD2. The CDR3 has 15 amino acids. The J segment lost 6 bases and the V segment lost 6 bases, leaving 10 bases of the junction unmatched. Germline CDR1 and CDR2: MDHEN and SYDVKM.

This clone was picked up one time. J is TRBJ1-6 and V is TRBV2, with D unclear. Germline lookup yields CDR1 SNHLY and CDR2 FYNNEI. The germline V and J ends were trimmed by 7 bases and 7 bases, with 17 bases remaining between them. This CDR3 has 15 amino acids. CDR3 amino acids: CASTASRARNSPLHF. For the CDR3, the DNA is TGTGCCAGCACCGCATCGAGGGCGAGGAATTCACCCCTCCACTTT.

The rearrangement joins TRBV30 to TRBJ2-7, with D maybe TRBD1 (5 bases). The germline V and J ends were trimmed by 0 bases and 2 bases, with 11 bases remaining between them. This CDR3 contains 14 residues. Per the germline V gene, CDR1 is GTSNPN and CDR2 is SVGIG (reference sequence). CDR3 protein: CAWSVRQLTYEQYF. CDR3 nucleotide sequence: TGTGCCTGGAGTGTACGACAGCTAACCTACGAGCAGTACTTC. Using reference TRBV30 and TRBJ2-7 for the parts outside the CDR3, the full variable domain is SQTIHQWPATLVQPVGSPLSLECTVEGTSNPNLYWYRQAAGRGLQLLFYSVGIGQISSEVPQNLSASRPQDRQFILSSKKLLLSDSGFYLCAWSVRQLTYEQYFGPGTRLTVT.

This chain joins TRBV6-6 and TRBJ1-1; D unresolved. From germline, CDR1 is MNHNY and CDR2 SVGAGI (reference sequence). V was trimmed by 5 bases and J by 7 bases, leaving 14 bases between them. This CDR3 comprises 13 residues. CDR3: CASSTREVNEAFF. The CDR3 DNA follows: TGTGCCAGCAGTACCCGCGAGGTAAATGAAGCTTTCTTT.

CDR3 loop: CASSMVGQGLYGYTF. CDR3 DNA sequence: TGTGCCAGTAGTATGGTAGGACAGGGTCTCTATGGCTACACCTTC. The rearrangement links TRBV19 to TRBJ1-2, with TRBD1 matching 8 bases. This CDR3 is 15 amino acids long. CDR1 and CDR2 (germline): LNHDA, SQIVND (reference sequence). After removal of 3 bases from V and 4 bases from J, the junction contained 7 bases not matched to a gene.

The gene calls are TRBV6-5 and TRBJ1-4, with 7 bases identical to TRBD1. The CDR3 sequence is 15 residues long. The V gene end was trimmed by 6 bases and the J gene end by 2 bases; junction bases not matched to a gene: 6. Germline CDR1 and CDR2: MNHEY and SVGAGI. This CDR3 reads CASSTGVGTNEKLFF. The CDR3 nucleotides read TGTGCCAGCAGCACAGGGGTAGGGACTAATGAAAAACTGTTTTTT.

The rearrangement links TRBV9 to TRBJ2-3; a possible D gene is TRBD2 (6 bases). The length of the CDR3 is 14 residues. The germline V gene has CDR1 SGDLS and CDR2 YYNGEE. Between the trimmed V and J ends, which lost 2 bases and 6 bases, there was a span of 13 bases. CDR3 coding DNA: TGTGCCAGCAGCGTCAGCGGGCACGGGGATACGCAGTATTTT. Protein: CASSVSGHGDTQYF.

This clone was recorded only once. J is TRBJ1-2 and V is TRBV5-1, with D hard to call. Deletions cut 4 bases from V and 4 bases from J, with 17 bases between. CDR3 length: 15 residues. The germline gives CDR1 SGHRS, CDR2 YFSETQ. Here the CDR3 DNA reads TGCGCCAGCAGCACTGGTTATACAGACCCCTATGGCTACACCTTC. Translation gives CASSTGYTDPYGYTF.

The chain uses TRBV14 and TRBJ2-3; no clear D. CDR1 and CDR2 from the germline V gene are SGHDN and FVKESK. Trimming left V 1 base short and J 7 bases short, with 3 bases between. The CDR3 runs to 11 residues. The CDR3 loop reads CASSQANTQYF. The CDR3 DNA reads as TGTGCCAGCAGCCAAGCAAATACGCAGTATTTT.

This chain links TRBV6-2 or TRBV6-3 with TRBJ2-1, with 8 bases fitting TRBD1. Germline CDR1 reads MNHEY; CDR2 reads SVGEGT. The CDR3 runs 15 residues. V gave up 4 bases and J gave up 4 bases; unmatched junction bases: 6. CDR3 nucleotide sequence: TGTGCCAGCAGTTCCCCCAGGGGGCCATACAATGAGCAGTTCTTC. The encoded protein is CASSSPRGPYNEQFF.

This clone was detected a few times. The rearrangement links TRBV27 to TRBJ1-6; the D is unclear. Trimming stripped 6 bases from V and 6 bases from J, with 9 bases between. The length of the CDR3 is 13 residues. Germline V gene sequence: CDR1 MNHEY, CDR2 SMNVEV (reference sequence). CDR3 sequence (DNA): TGTGCCAGCAGCGGCAGGCCTAATTCACCCCTCCACTTT. It is translated as CASSGRPNSPLHF.

The chain has TRBV6-2 or TRBV6-3 and TRBJ2-2; D is perhaps TRBD1 (6 bases). V was clipped by 4 bases and J by 0 bases, with 15 bases between them. The CDR3 sequence is 17 residues long. Germline CDR1 MNHEY, CDR2 SVGEGT. The CDR3 spells CASSSYRTVPNTGELFF. The CDR3, as DNA: TGTGCCAGCAGTTCCTATCGGACAGTCCCGAACACCGGGGAGCTGTTTTTT.

The chain has TRBV3-1 (or the pseudogene TRBV3-2) and TRBJ1-1, with D possibly being TRBD1 (6 bases). CDR1 is LGHDT, CDR2 YNNKEL, per germline (reference sequence). The CDR3 length is 15 residues. V dropped 2 bases and J dropped 1 base, with 11 bases sitting between them. CDR3 amino acids: CASSQLTGPNTEAFF. CDR3 sequence (DNA): TGTGCCAGCAGCCAACTAACAGGGCCGAACACTGAAGCTTTCTTT.

The J gene is TRBJ2-5, the V gene TRBV7-9; D is possibly TRBD2 (6 bases). Germline CDR1 reads SEHNR; CDR2 reads FQNEAQ (reference sequence). V gave up 5 bases and J gave up 1 base, with 11 bases separating them. The CDR3 has 14 residues. The CDR3 DNA reads as TGTGCCAGCAGCCGGACTACGTCCCAAGAGACCCAGTACTTC. It codes for CASSRTTSQETQYF.

The V gene is TRBV5-6, the J gene TRBJ1-2, with D unclear. Germline CDR1 is SGHDT and CDR2 is YYEEEE. The CDR3 is 11 residues long. V was cut by 6 bases and J by 8 bases, with 11 bases left in between. The CDR3 bases are TGTGCCAGCACTTCAAAACTCGGCTACACCTTC. Protein: CASTSKLGYTF.

This chain connects TRBV5-3 to TRBJ1-4, with D maybe TRBD1 (5 bases). TRBV5-3 counts as an open reading frame of uncertain function. The CDR3 has 16 amino acids. Trimming left V 3 bases short and J 6 bases short, with 18 bases between. The DNA for the CDR3 is TGTGCCAGAAGCTATCCGCGGTCAGGGCTGGATGAAAAACTGTTTTTT. Translation: CARSYPRSGLDEKLFF.

The chain joins TRBV27 to TRBJ2-1; possible D gene TRBD1, 7 bases. This CDR3 has 15 residues. Deletions cut 5 bases from V and 6 bases from J, with 17 bases between. Germline CDR1 is MNHEY and CDR2 is SMNVEV (reference sequence). The CDR3 coding sequence is TGTGCCAGCAGTCGGTTAGCGGACAGGCCCAATGAGCAGTTCTTC. Protein product: CASSRLADRPNEQFF.

This chain uses TRBV29-1 with TRBJ1-3; D perhaps matches TRBD1 (5 bases). In germline, CDR1 is SQVTM, CDR2 ANQGSEA. V was clipped by 7 bases and J by 16 bases, with 26 bases between them. The CDR3 has 13 amino acids. The CDR3 DNA is TGCAGCGCAAGAGACACCGGGACTCGGGGCAGGTATTTT. It specifies CSARDTGTRGRYF.

This chain uses TRBV7-9 with TRBJ1-1, with 9 bases identical to TRBD1. Germline-derived CDR1 and CDR2 are SEHNR and FQNEAQ (reference sequence). The CDR3 length is 14 residues. V shed 5 bases, J shed 5 bases, and the junction held 6 bases outside the gene matches. Written as DNA, the CDR3 is TGTGCCAGCAGCGCAACAGGGGGCGGGACTGAAGCTTTCTTT. Translation gives CASSATGGGTEAFF. The full variable domain, completed using reference TRBV7-9 and TRBJ1-1, is DTGVSQNPRHKITKRGQNVTFRCDPISEHNRLYWYRQTLGQGPEFLTYFQNEAQLEKSRLLSDRFSAERPKGSFSTLEIQRTEQGDSAMYLCASSATGGGTEAFFGQGTRLTVV.

This clone was detected once. The rearrangement joins TRBV7-9 to TRBJ1-3; maybe TRBD1 (5 bases). Trimming removed 3 bases from V and 1 base from J, with 16 bases in between. The CDR3 spans 17 residues. The germline V gene encodes CDR1 SEHNR and CDR2 FQNEAQ (reference sequence). CDR3: CASSLGTGRMSGNTIYF. In DNA, the CDR3 is TGTGCCAGCAGCTTGGGGACTGGGCGGATGTCTGGAAACACCATATATTTT.